These 20 T cell receptor beta chains came from one sample sequenced in a study of blood T cell repertoires in COVID-19. The assay was immunoSEQ multiplex PCR, and TCRdb's table has in-frame clones only and misses some. The data hold fewer than 350,000 clones, with roughly nine tenths observed a single time. Material: peripheral blood. The receptors come from a woman in her fifties or sixties with COVID-19, enrolled during active disease.

J is TRBJ2-3 and V is TRBV6-5; 10 bases map to TRBD2. The CDR3 spans 14 residues. V lost 6 bases, J lost 3 bases, and 3 bases stayed unmatched. CDR1 is MNHEY, CDR2 SVGAGI, per germline. The CDR3 sequence is CASSLSGGTDTQYF. CDR3 in DNA: TGTGCCAGCAGCCTTAGCGGGGGGACAGATACGCAGTATTTT.

The rearrangement joins TRBV5-1 to TRBJ2-1; D possibly corresponds to TRBD2 (6 bases). This CDR3 has 14 residues. Germline V CDR1 and CDR2: SGHRS, YFSETQ. V dropped 4 bases and J dropped 6 bases, with 14 bases sitting between them. The CDR3 loop is CASSLGTPSNEQFF. In DNA, the CDR3 is TGCGCCAGCAGCCTCGGGACTCCCAGCAATGAGCAGTTCTTC.

The rearrangement links TRBV12-3 or TRBV12-4 to TRBJ1-1; tentative D call: TRBD1 (5 bases). CDR3 length: 13 residues. Trimming pared 3 bases from V and 5 bases from J, leaving 10 bases between. CDR3 nucleotide sequence: TGTGCCAGCAGTTTGACGGGGGAGACTGAAGCTTTCTTT. This codes for CASSLTGETEAFF.

Points on this clone: The junction departs from the called germline gene at one end, perhaps through a read error. This chain uses TRBV19 with TRBJ1-1; the D gene is possibly TRBD1 (6 bases). The CDR3 spans 11 residues. From germline, CDR1 is LNHDA and CDR2 SQIVND (reference sequence). CDR3 coding DNA: TGTGCCAGTGGCTTACAGGGACGCGTTTTGTTT. Translation gives CASGLQGRVLF.

Only one count was recorded for this clone. The CDR3 sequence is CASGGGLFALHF. As DNA, the CDR3 is TGTGCCAGCGGAGGGGGCCTGTTTGCCCTCCACTTT. The gene calls are TRBV28 and TRBJ1-6; 7 bases map to TRBD1. The CDR3 length is 12 residues. Germline lookup yields CDR1 MDHEN and CDR2 SYDVKM. The V and J ends lost 8 bases and 14 bases, in that order; junction bases with no gene match: 9.

The chain recombines TRBV24-1 with TRBJ2-1, with 9 bases aligning to TRBD2. The junction had 6 bases not matched to a gene; V was cut back by 3 bases and J by 7 bases. This CDR3 has 15 amino acids. Germline V CDR1 and CDR2: KGHDR, SFDVKD. The CDR3 sequence: CATSDRRGGLNEQFF. The CDR3 DNA sequence: TGTGCCACCAGTGATCGGCGGGGGGGCCTGAATGAGCAGTTCTTC.

This clone has only one observation. J is TRBJ1-1 and V is TRBV21-1; no check of the table's D call, TRBD1, against the DNA was made. TRBV21-1 is given as a pseudogene. This CDR3 region has 18 residues. CDR3 loop: CASTEPVDRGSGDTEAFF. Written as DNA, the CDR3 is TGTGCCAGCACCGAACCCGTGGACAGGGGGTCAGGGGACACTGAAGCTTTCTTT.

The V and J genes are TRBV27 and TRBJ2-7; 12 bases line up with TRBD1. The CDR3 consists of 13 residues. The germline V gene encodes CDR1 MNHEY and CDR2 SMNVEV (reference sequence). V dropped 10 bases and J dropped 6; count of bases not matched to a gene: 7. The CDR3 DNA reads as TGTGCCACCGGGGGACAGGGGGCGGTCGAGCAGTACTTC. Translated: CATGGQGAVEQYF.

CDR3 nucleotides: TGTGCCAGCAGCTTAGAAGCCTACTATGGCTACACCTTC. It translates to CASSLEAYYGYTF. The chain employs TRBV11-2 and TRBJ1-2; D is uncertain. Germline V lookup: CDR1 SGHAT, CDR2 FQNNGV. Trimming removed 0 bases from V and 3 bases from J, with 5 bases in between. This CDR3 contains 13 residues. Looking up the rest from reference TRBV11-2 and TRBJ1-2 gives the full variable domain: EAGVAQSPRYKIIEKRQSVAFWCNPISGHATLYWYQQILGQGPKLLIQFQNNGVVDDSQLPKDRFSAERLKGVDSTLKIQPAKLEDSAVYLCASSLEAYYGYTFGSGTRLTVV.

The CDR3, as DNA: TGTGCCAGCAGTGAGGTCGTTTCCAGGGCCGGGGAGCTGTTTTTT. Translated: CASSEVVSRAGELFF. V usage is TRBV6-1 and J usage is TRBJ2-2, with D perhaps TRBD1 (5 bases). Trimming shortened V by 3 bases and J by 6 bases, and 14 bases separated the two germline ends. The germline CDR1 and CDR2 sequences are MNHNS and SASEGT. The CDR3 has 15 residues.

The chain has TRBV6-1 and TRBJ2-7; D might be TRBD2 (6 bases). This CDR3 comprises 15 residues. Germline CDR1 MNHNS, CDR2 SASEGT. V gave up 4 bases and J gave up 2 bases, with 15 bases separating them. The CDR3 protein is CASSVADIATYEQYF. DNA for the CDR3: TGTGCCAGCAGTGTAGCGGACATCGCTACCTACGAGCAGTACTTC.

The chain couples TRBV10-3 to TRBJ2-7; 16 bases map to TRBD2. This CDR3 comprises 14 residues. Germline V gene lookup returns CDR1 ENHRY and CDR2 SYGVKD. V was pared by 7 bases and J by 7 bases, with 4 bases of the junction left unmatched. The CDR3 nucleotides are TGTGCCATCACCGGGACTAGCGGGGGGGGAGAGCAGTACTTC. Amino acids: CAITGTSGGGEQYF.

The V gene is TRBV7-3, the J gene TRBJ1-1; 9 nucleotides line up with TRBD1. The J segment lost 1 base and the V segment lost 5 bases, leaving 2 bases of the junction unmatched. Germline CDR1 and CDR2: SGHTA and FQGTGA. This CDR3 contains 14 residues. The CDR3 is CASSPGQGNTEAFF. The DNA of the CDR3 is TGTGCCAGCAGCCCGGGACAGGGGAACACTGAAGCTTTCTTT.

The chain couples TRBV28 to TRBJ1-1, with D possibly matching TRBD1 (6 bases). Germline CDR1 is MDHEN and CDR2 is SYDVKM. The CDR3 loop spans 15 amino acids. V was trimmed by 5 bases and J by 0 bases, leaving 13 bases between them. The CDR3, as DNA: TGTGCCAGCAGTGGCTGGGACACCTTGAACACTGAAGCTTTCTTT. Protein: CASSGWDTLNTEAFF.

V gene TRBV29-1 combines with J gene TRBJ1-4; possibly TRBD1 for D (6 bases). Per germline, CDR1 SQVTM and CDR2 ANQGSEA. Trimming removed 6 bases from V and 2 bases from J, with 22 bases in between. CDR3 length: 17 residues. CDR3 bases: TGCAGCGTGGTCGGAAGAAGGGGAGGGGGGACTAATGAAAAACTGTTTTTT. It yields the protein CSVVGRRGGGTNEKLFF.

V and J are TRBV21-1 and TRBJ2-7; the table gives TRBD2 as D, unverified against the DNA. TRBV21-1 is deemed a pseudogene. The CDR3 contains 13 residues. CDR3 nucleotide sequence: TGTGCCAGCAGCGGAAGGTCGGGTCAAGAGGAGTACTTC. This encodes CASSGRSGQEEYF.

This rearrangement joins TRBV19 to TRBJ1-2, with D possibly being TRBD1 (5 bases). V lost 11 bases, J lost 8 bases, and 21 bases lay in between. The CDR3 has 13 amino acids. Germline-derived CDR1 and CDR2 are LNHDA and SQIVND (reference sequence). In DNA form, the CDR3 reads TGTGCCCCCAGGGAGGGCAGGGATGACGGCTACACCTTC. This sequence encodes CAPREGRDDGYTF.

The chain employs TRBV28 and TRBJ1-2; TRBD1 aligns across 7 bases. CDR3 length: 15 amino acids. Per the germline V gene, CDR1 is MDHEN and CDR2 is SYDVKM. The trim removed 6 bases at V and 4 bases at J, leaving 11 bases unmatched. This chain's CDR3 is CASSPRTGRAYGYTF. In DNA, the CDR3 is TGTGCCAGCAGCCCCCGGACAGGCCGTGCCTATGGCTACACCTTC.

This clone was observed a handful of times. The chain employs TRBV9 and TRBJ2-6, with D hard to call. The CDR3 is made up of 19 amino acids. V gave up 0 bases and J gave up 1 base, with 17 bases separating them. Per the germline V gene, CDR1 is SGDLS and CDR2 is YYNGEE. CDR3 sequence reads: CASSVADNSLLSGANVLTF. CDR3 DNA sequence: TGTGCCAGCAGCGTAGCTGATAACAGTCTCCTGTCTGGGGCCAACGTCCTGACTTTC.

This rearrangement joins TRBV5-1 to TRBJ2-6; tentative D call: TRBD1 (5 bases). V was clipped by 7 bases and J by 0 bases, with 8 bases between them. This CDR3 contains 14 residues. Looked up from germline, CDR1 is SGHRS and CDR2 is YFSETQ. As DNA, the CDR3 is TGCGCCAGCTCCAGGGTCTCTGGGGCCAACGTCCTGACTTTC. It is translated as CASSRVSGANVLTF.